This T cell receptor (beta chain) stems from a study of blood T cell repertoires in COVID-19. At the level of the study: PBMCs, B-cell-depleted T cells, or T cells provided the cDNA or gDNA that made up the material.

Germline CDR1 SGHDT, CDR2 YYEEEE. The CDR3 length is 16 residues. The ends lost 0 bases at V and 4 bases at J; junction bases unmatched: 7. Worth noting for this clone: Other DNA sequences in the sample encode the same CDR3.

How the authors handled the data: Estimates of nucleated cell counts were drawn from the amplification of reference gene primers. Assay used: immunoSEQ multiplex PCR; TCRdb lists only in-frame clones, some missing. From that table come the V and J calls and clone size; the DNA was used to work out D and trimming. The sample comprises tens of thousands of clones, roughly four fifths of which are singletons, and roughly a tenth rests with the top ten. This receptor was obtained from a man in his 60s with acute or convalescent COVID-19. The source material was peripheral blood. The genes are TRBV5-6 and TRBJ1-5; 7 bases map to TRBD1. Here the CDR3 DNA reads TGTGCCAGCAGCTTGGGACAGGGAGTGAGTAATCAGCCCCAGCATTTT. As protein: CASSLGQGVSNQPQHF.